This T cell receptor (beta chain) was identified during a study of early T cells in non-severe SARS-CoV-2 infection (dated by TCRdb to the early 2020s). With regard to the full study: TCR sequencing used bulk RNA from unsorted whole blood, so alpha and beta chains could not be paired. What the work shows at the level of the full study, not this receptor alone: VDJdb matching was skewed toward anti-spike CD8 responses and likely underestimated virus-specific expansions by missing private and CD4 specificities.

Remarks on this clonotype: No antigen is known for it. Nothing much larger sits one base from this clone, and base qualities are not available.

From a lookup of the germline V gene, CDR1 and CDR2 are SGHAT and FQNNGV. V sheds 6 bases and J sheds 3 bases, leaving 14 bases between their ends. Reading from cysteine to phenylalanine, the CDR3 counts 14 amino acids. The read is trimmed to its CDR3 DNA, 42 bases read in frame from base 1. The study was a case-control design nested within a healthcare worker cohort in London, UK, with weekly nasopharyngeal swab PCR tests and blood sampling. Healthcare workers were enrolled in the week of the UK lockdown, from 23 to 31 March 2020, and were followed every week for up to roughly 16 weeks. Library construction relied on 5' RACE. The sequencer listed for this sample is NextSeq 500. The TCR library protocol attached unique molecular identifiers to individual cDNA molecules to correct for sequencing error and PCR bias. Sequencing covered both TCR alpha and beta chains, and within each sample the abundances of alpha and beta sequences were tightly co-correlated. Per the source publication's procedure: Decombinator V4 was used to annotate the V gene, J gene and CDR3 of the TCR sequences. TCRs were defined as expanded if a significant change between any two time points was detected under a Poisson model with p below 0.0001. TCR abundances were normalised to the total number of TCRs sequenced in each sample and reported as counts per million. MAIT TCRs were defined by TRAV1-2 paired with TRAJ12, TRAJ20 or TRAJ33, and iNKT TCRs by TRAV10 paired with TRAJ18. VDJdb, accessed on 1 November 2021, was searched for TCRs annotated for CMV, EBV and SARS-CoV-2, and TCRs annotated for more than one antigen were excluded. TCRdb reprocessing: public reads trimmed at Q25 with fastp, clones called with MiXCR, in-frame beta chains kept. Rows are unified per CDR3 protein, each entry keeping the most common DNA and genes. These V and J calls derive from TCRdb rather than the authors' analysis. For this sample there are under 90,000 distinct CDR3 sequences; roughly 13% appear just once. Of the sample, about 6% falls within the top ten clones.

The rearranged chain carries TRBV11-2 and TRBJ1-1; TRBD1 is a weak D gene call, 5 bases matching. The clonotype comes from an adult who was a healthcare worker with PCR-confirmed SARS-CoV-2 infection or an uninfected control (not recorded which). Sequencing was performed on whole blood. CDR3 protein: CASRPGPRDTEAFF. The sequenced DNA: TGTGCCAGCAGGCCGGGACCCCGAGACACTGAAGCTTTCTTT.